A single sample gave rise to the 13 T cell receptor beta chains below, sequenced in a study of neurological immune-mediated disorders. TCRdb passed the 5' RACE reads through MiXCR, listing each CDR3 protein once. This table has tens of thousands of distinct CDR3 sequences, around 10% appearing once. The sequenced sample was PBMCs. All receptors derive from a woman aged 60-75 years in good health.

The table lists this clonotype with many counts. The chain carries TRBV20-1 and TRBJ1-2; D is unclear. Per the germline V gene, CDR1 is DFQATT and CDR2 is SNEGSKA (reference sequence). The CDR3 covers 13 residues. V dropped 0 bases and J dropped 5 bases, with 10 bases sitting between them. The CDR3 here is CSARDYEAYGYTF. Written as DNA, the CDR3 is TGCAGTGCTAGAGATTACGAGGCGTATGGCTACACCTTC.

This clonotype was seen at least ten times. The chain links TRBV6-2 or TRBV6-3 to TRBJ2-7; unclear D gene. Germline V lookup: CDR1 MNHEY, CDR2 SVGEGT. The ends were cut back, 2 bases at V and 2 bases at J, with 4 bases in the middle. CDR3 length: 12 amino acids. CDR3 region: CASSYVPYEQYF. CDR3 sequence (DNA): TGTGCCAGCAGTTACGTCCCCTACGAGCAGTACTTC.

This clonotype was seen repeatedly, ten times or more. This chain uses TRBV5-5 with TRBJ1-2, with TRBD1 matching 9 bases. There are 16 residues in the CDR3. The junction had 9 bases not matched to a gene; V was cut back by 4 bases and J by 2 bases. The germline gives CDR1 SGHKS, CDR2 YYEKEE (reference sequence). The CDR3 sequence is CASSLAGTGINYGYTF. CDR3 in DNA: TGTGCCAGCAGCCTGGCTGGGACAGGGATAAACTATGGCTACACCTTC.

At least ten counts were recorded for this clonotype. The rearrangement links TRBV7-2 to TRBJ1-3; D might be TRBD1 (6 bases). CDR3 length equals 15 residues. CDR1 is SGHTA, CDR2 FQGNSA, per germline. Trimming cost V 3 bases and J 0 bases, with 9 bases left between them. The CDR3 region has the DNA TGTGCCAGCAGCTTTCTGACAGGCTCTGGAAACACCATATATTTT. It codes for CASSFLTGSGNTIYF.

This clonotype was seen ten or more times. The chain joins TRBV12-3 or TRBV12-4 to TRBJ2-7; D is perhaps TRBD1 (5 bases). The CDR3 runs 14 residues. The germline V and J ends were trimmed by 0 bases and 4 bases, with 10 bases remaining between them. CDR3 DNA sequence: TGTGCCAGCAGTTTAGCGGGGCCCATTTACGAGCAGTACTTC. Its protein product is CASSLAGPIYEQYF.

In its sample, this clonotype was seen many times. The J gene is TRBJ1-2, the V gene TRBV6-2 or TRBV6-3, with D possibly being TRBD1 (5 bases). The CDR3 contains 14 residues. Germline CDR1 reads MNHEY; CDR2 reads SVGEGT. Trimming cost V 6 bases and J 6 bases, with 17 bases left between them. CDR3 region: CASSSEDILHGYTF. CDR3 DNA sequence: TGTGCCAGCAGCTCAGAGGACATTTTGCATGGCTACACCTTC.

This clonotype was recorded at least ten times. This chain uses TRBV12-3 or TRBV12-4 with TRBJ2-3; 9 bases are shared with TRBD2. The CDR3 runs 15 residues. The trim removed 6 bases at V and 0 bases at J, leaving 4 bases unmatched. In DNA form, the CDR3 reads TGTGCCAGCAGATTTAGCGGGGGAAGCACAGATACGCAGTATTTT. Amino acid sequence: CASRFSGGSTDTQYF.

Many counts were recorded for this clonotype. The chain is built from TRBV9 and TRBJ2-1; D is unresolved. CDR3 length equals 13 residues. Per the germline V gene, CDR1 is SGDLS and CDR2 is YYNGEE. V was pared by 4 bases and J by 7 bases, with 12 bases between. CDR3 region: CASSFPMENEQFF. The CDR3 DNA reads TGTGCCAGCAGCTTTCCTATGGAAAATGAGCAGTTCTTC.

This clonotype was recorded many times. This chain links TRBV6-2 or TRBV6-3 with TRBJ1-1; 8 nucleotides match TRBD1. Germline V CDR1 and CDR2: MNHEY, SVGEGT. The trim removed 2 bases at V and 5 bases at J, leaving 4 bases unmatched. There are 14 residues in the CDR3. The CDR3 loop reads CASSYLDRGTEAFF. The CDR3 coding sequence is TGTGCCAGCAGTTACCTCGACAGGGGTACTGAAGCTTTCTTT.

This clonotype is medium-sized by share. The V gene is TRBV6-2 or TRBV6-3, the J gene TRBJ2-7; no clear D gene. V lost 3 bases, J lost 6 bases, and 6 bases lay in between. The germline V gene encodes CDR1 MNHEY and CDR2 SVGEGT. The CDR3 has 11 residues. The CDR3 DNA reads as TGTGCCAGCAGTTATGGAGCCGAGCAGTACTTC. As protein: CASSYGAEQYF.

This clonotype came up many times. The J gene is TRBJ1-1, the V gene TRBV4-3; D ambiguous. CDR3 length: 14 residues. The V gene's germline CDR1 is LGHNA and CDR2 YSLEER. Trimming removed 0 bases from V and 2 bases from J, with 7 bases in between. CDR3 residues: CASSQERFNTEAFF. The CDR3 nucleotides are TGCGCCAGCAGCCAAGAACGCTTCAACACTGAAGCTTTCTTT.

This clonotype showed up many times. The chain carries TRBV9 and TRBJ2-2; D is perhaps TRBD2 (6 bases). Germline V CDR1 and CDR2: SGDLS, YYNGEE. The CDR3 extends over 16 amino acids. V dropped 0 bases and J dropped 4 bases, with 13 bases sitting between them. The CDR3 here is CASSVDLGGPTGELFF. The DNA of the CDR3 is TGTGCCAGCAGCGTAGACCTAGGAGGGCCCACCGGGGAGCTGTTTTTT.

Details on this clonotype: Germline and junction disagree at one end, which may indicate a read error. The rearrangement joins TRBV29-1 to TRBJ2-6; tentatively, D is TRBD1 (6 bases). The CDR3 runs to 17 residues. CDR1 SQVTM and CDR2 ANQGSEA come from the germline V gene. The CDR3 bases are TGCAGCGTTGAAGATCCGAGTCAGAGCTCTGGGGACAACGTCCGGACTTTC. Translation: CSVEDPSQSSGDNVRTF. Filled out from reference TRBV29-1 and TRBJ2-6, the complete variable domain reads SAVISQKPSRDICQRGTSLTIQCQVDSQVTMMFWYRQQPGQSLTLIATANQGSEATYESGFVIDKFPISRPNLTFSTLTVSNMSPEDSSIYLCSVEDPSQSSGDNVRTFGAGSRLTVL.